These 32 T cell receptor beta chains were sequenced from one sample in a study of identical twins. One entry per CDR3 protein, called by TCRdb with MiXCR from the 5' RACE reads. Found here are around 450,000 distinct CDR3 sequences, approximately 14% of them singletons; the top ten hold around 0.52%. This sample was also put to use in a study of yellow fever vaccine responses in identical twins.

The sample taken for sequencing was CD4+ T cells sorted from blood. Source of these receptors: a woman younger than 30 in good health.

This sequence joins TRBV28 and TRBJ2-7; D is possibly TRBD1 (5 bases). CDR3 size: 13 residues. The germline V gene encodes CDR1 MDHEN and CDR2 SYDVKM. The germline V and J ends were trimmed by 5 bases and 8 bases, with 16 bases remaining between them. CDR3 DNA sequence: TGTGCCAGCAGTACCCAACCCGCAGGGAAGCAGTACTTC. Protein product: CASSTQPAGKQYF.

This clonotype has just a few counts. This CDR3 reads CASSLHQGPGELFF. CDR3 in DNA: TGTGCCAGCAGTCTCCACCAGGGTCCCGGGGAGCTGTTTTTT. The chain joins TRBV12-3 or TRBV12-4 to TRBJ2-2; a weak D match, TRBD1 (5 bases). There are 14 residues in the CDR3. V gave up 5 bases and J gave up 6 bases, with 13 bases separating them.

The chain employs TRBV30 and TRBJ1-1, with 7 bases matching TRBD1. V lost 5 bases and J lost 2; bases outside the gene matches: 5. The CDR3 contains 13 residues. Per the germline V gene, CDR1 is GTSNPN and CDR2 is SVGIG (reference sequence). In nucleotides, the CDR3 is TGTGCCTGGGTGGGACAGAGCAACACTGAAGCTTTCTTT. It specifies CAWVGQSNTEAFF.

The chain carries TRBV7-3 and TRBJ2-2; no firm D call. The CDR3 is 14 residues long. Per the germline V gene, CDR1 is SGHTA and CDR2 is FQGTGA. V was pared by 1 base and J by 6 bases, with 9 bases between. The CDR3 DNA reads TGTGCCAGCAGCTTAAGGGCGCTACCCGGGGAGCTGTTTTTT. Translating gives CASSLRALPGELFF.

V usage is TRBV7-9 and J usage is TRBJ2-1, with D hard to call. The germline gives CDR1 SEHNR, CDR2 FQNEAQ (reference sequence). CDR3 size: 15 residues. Trimming took 6 bases from V and 4 from J, leaving 16 bases between them. CDR3 coding DNA: TGTGCCAGCAGTATCGGTAGACCACAGTACAATGAGCAGTTCTTC. Amino acids: CASSIGRPQYNEQFF. Using reference TRBV7-9 and TRBJ2-1 for the parts outside the CDR3, the full variable domain is DTGVSQNPRHKITKRGQNVTFRCDPISEHNRLYWYRQTLGQGPEFLTYFQNEAQLEKSRLLSDRFSAERPKGSFSTLEIQRTEQGDSAMYLCASSIGRPQYNEQFFGPGTRLTVL.

A few counts support this clonotype. The chain is built from TRBV20-1 and TRBJ1-6, with unresolved D. V was cut by 3 bases and J by 2 bases, with 11 bases left in between. Per the germline V gene, CDR1 is DFQATT and CDR2 is SNEGSKA (reference sequence). The CDR3 consists of 15 residues. The chain's CDR3 is CSARPGTAYNSPLHF. Written as DNA, the CDR3 is TGCAGTGCTAGGCCTGGTACGGCCTATAATTCACCCCTCCACTTT.

This clonotype was counted between two and nine times. This chain uses TRBV3-1 with TRBJ1-5; 8 bases agree with TRBD1. This CDR3 is built from 15 residues. Per the germline V gene, CDR1 is LGHDT and CDR2 is YNNKEL (reference sequence). V trimming: 1 base; J trimming: 1 base; junction bases outside the gene matches: 0. The CDR3 DNA sequence: TGTGCCAGCAGCCAAGGACAGGGGAGCAATCAGCCCCAGCATTTT. Its protein product is CASSQGQGSNQPQHF.

The sample holds a few counts of this clonotype. In DNA, the CDR3 is TGCAGTGCTCGAAGGACGGAGGTCTACGAGCAGTACTTC. Encoded protein: CSARRTEVYEQYF. The chain combines TRBV20-1 with TRBJ2-7; TRBD2 is a possible D gene (5 bases). With 5 bases removed from V and 3 bases from J, the gap between germline ends came to 14 bases. CDR1 and CDR2 from the germline V gene are DFQATT and SNEGSKA (reference sequence). The CDR3 runs to 13 residues.

This clonotype has more than one count but fewer than ten. This chain joins TRBV10-3 and TRBJ2-2; no reliable D call. This CDR3 spans 11 amino acids. Germline lookup yields CDR1 ENHRY and CDR2 SYGVKD. Trimming cost V 6 bases and J 5 bases, with 4 bases left between them. The CDR3 loop is CAISKTGELFF. Written as DNA, the CDR3 is TGTGCCATCAGCAAGACCGGGGAGCTGTTTTTT.

This chain uses TRBV12-3 or TRBV12-4 with TRBJ1-5; D uncertain. V lost 3 bases and J 0 bases, leaving 3 bases between the germline ends. The CDR3 loop spans 13 amino acids. CDR3 region: CASSFFSNQPQHF. The CDR3 nucleotides read TGTGCCAGCAGTTTTTTTAGCAATCAGCCCCAGCATTTT.

This clonotype was observed a few times. The chain recombines TRBV18 with TRBJ2-5, with 9 bases matching TRBD1. The CDR3 length is 14 residues. J was trimmed by 5 bases and V by 4 bases; bases with no gene match: 5. The V gene's germline CDR1 is KGHSH and CDR2 LQKENI. The CDR3 loop reads CASSRGTGKETQYF. Written as DNA, the CDR3 is TGTGCCAGCTCACGAGGGACAGGGAAGGAGACCCAGTACTTC.

This clonotype was recorded a few times. The rearrangement links TRBV7-2 to TRBJ2-5, with 11 bases matching TRBD2. The V gene's germline CDR1 is SGHTA and CDR2 FQGNSA. The CDR3 length is 16 residues. V was pared by 2 bases and J by 5 bases, with 7 bases of the junction left unmatched. CDR3 region: CASSLRLAGKRETQYF. The CDR3 DNA is TGTGCCAGCAGCTTACGACTAGCGGGGAAACGGGAGACCCAGTACTTC.

This chain joins TRBV27 and TRBJ2-1; D unclear. The CDR3 runs to 14 residues. V gave up 2 bases and J gave up 5 bases, with 10 bases separating them. Germline CDR1 reads MNHEY; CDR2 reads SMNVEV (reference sequence). CDR3 loop: CASSLAGRHNEQFF. The CDR3 bases are TGTGCCAGCAGTTTAGCAGGCAGACACAATGAGCAGTTCTTC.

The chain is built from TRBV16 and TRBJ1-6; tentative D call: TRBD1 (5 bases). V was pared by 2 bases and J by 5 bases, with 10 bases between. This CDR3 is built from 15 residues. Germline CDR1 reads KGHSY; CDR2 reads FQNENV. The CDR3: CASSQRVGDNSPLHF. The CDR3, as DNA: TGTGCCAGCAGCCAAAGGGTAGGGGATAATTCACCCCTCCACTTT.

This clonotype was counted only a few times. The CDR3 coding sequence is TGTGCCAGCAGTTCTTGGGGGCTCGGGACAGATACGCAGTATTTT. Its translation: CASSSWGLGTDTQYF. The chain has TRBV28 and TRBJ2-3, with D tentatively TRBD1 (6 bases). Per the germline V gene, CDR1 is MDHEN and CDR2 is SYDVKM. Trimming took 4 bases from V and 3 from J, leaving 14 bases between them. This CDR3 is built from 15 residues.

This clonotype was counted only a few times. This chain links TRBV5-1 with TRBJ2-7, with 7 bases fitting TRBD1. The J segment lost 3 bases and the V segment lost 1 base, leaving 4 bases of the junction unmatched. Germline V gene lookup returns CDR1 SGHRS and CDR2 YFSETQ. CDR3 length: 14 amino acids. DNA for the CDR3: TGCGCCAGCAGCTTGCAACCAGGGGGCTACGAGCAGTACTTC. Protein sequence: CASSLQPGGYEQYF.

V and J are TRBV7-2 and TRBJ2-7; 8 bases are shared with TRBD2. Germline lookup yields CDR1 SGHTA and CDR2 FQGNSA. J was trimmed by 6 bases and V by 1 base; bases with no gene match: 8. The CDR3 runs 15 residues. In nucleotides, the CDR3 is TGTGCCAGCAGCTTAGGTGGAAGCGGGAGAAGCGAGCAGTACTTC. Translation: CASSLGGSGRSEQYF.

The chain links TRBV5-6 to TRBJ2-2, with D possibly being TRBD2 (6 bases). The CDR3 is made up of 16 amino acids. CDR1 and CDR2 (germline): SGHDT, YYEEEE. The V end was cut by 4 bases, the J end by 4 bases, with 17 bases between. CDR3 nucleotides: TGTGCCAGCAGCCCCGATCTGGGGGGTTCCACCGGGGAGCTGTTTTTT. Residues: CASSPDLGGSTGELFF.

This clonotype appeared a few times. V usage is TRBV12-3 or TRBV12-4 and J usage is TRBJ2-1, with 11 bases lining up with TRBD2. This CDR3 comprises 14 residues. The V segment lost 4 bases and the J segment 9 bases; nucleotides outside the gene matches: 5. CDR3 bases: TGTGCCAGCAGTTATATAGCGGGGGGGTTTGAGCAGTTCTTC. This translates into CASSYIAGGFEQFF.

This clonotype was seen a few times. The chain couples TRBV4-1 to TRBJ2-6, with 11 bases fitting TRBD1. V shed 4 bases and J 3 bases; nucleotides not matched to a gene: 14. The CDR3 is 20 amino acids. Per germline, CDR1 MGHRA and CDR2 YSYEKL. CDR3 in amino acids: CASSRADRDRGKIGANVLTF. The CDR3 nucleotides are TGCGCCAGCAGCCGAGCAGACCGGGACAGGGGGAAAATTGGGGCCAACGTCCTGACTTTC.

CDR3 coding DNA: TGTGCCAGCACTAACATACGGGGCGGGAGAGCCTACGAGCAGTACTTC. Translated, it gives CASTNIRGGRAYEQYF. V and J are TRBV28 and TRBJ2-7, with TRBD2 identical over 7 bases. J was trimmed by 2 bases and V by 7 bases; bases with no gene match: 14. Germline values: CDR1 MDHEN, CDR2 SYDVKM. The CDR3 length is 16 residues.

This clonotype was counted only a few times. The gene calls are TRBV6-5 and TRBJ1-2; 9 nucleotides line up with TRBD1. V shed 2 bases and J 7 bases; nucleotides not matched to a gene: 8. Germline CDR1 is MNHEY and CDR2 is SVGAGI. This CDR3 comprises 15 residues. The CDR3 region is CASSYRGQGMGGYTF. The CDR3 coding sequence is TGTGCCAGCAGTTACCGCGGACAGGGGATGGGTGGCTACACCTTC.

For the CDR3, the DNA is TGCGCCAGCAGCCCCCGGGACGGAACCTCTGAAGCTTTCTTT. Translating it yields CASSPRDGTSEAFF. This sequence joins TRBV4-1 and TRBJ1-1; TRBD1 is a possible D gene (5 bases). Germline-derived CDR1 and CDR2 are MGHRA and YSYEKL. With 4 bases removed from V and 6 bases from J, the gap between germline ends came to 15 bases. The CDR3 totals 14 residues.

This clonotype occurred a few times. This chain connects TRBV29-1 to TRBJ1-1, with D possibly TRBD1 on 5 matching bases. This CDR3 contains 13 residues. The germline gives CDR1 SQVTM, CDR2 ANQGSEA. Trimming left V 7 bases short and J 0 bases short, with 12 bases between. The CDR3 loop is CSGDSSMNTEAFF. In DNA form, the CDR3 reads TGCAGCGGAGACAGTTCCATGAACACTGAAGCTTTCTTT.

There are many counts of this clonotype. One junction end disagrees with the germline gene, perhaps due to a read error. The J gene is TRBJ2-3, the V gene TRBV5-1; TRBD1 matches at 7 bases. CDR3 length: 15 residues. CDR1 is SGHRS, CDR2 YFSETQ, per germline. Here the CDR3 DNA reads TGTGCCAGCAGCTTAGCCGGACAGGGCACAGATACGCAGTATTTT. Encoded protein: CASSLAGQGTDTQYF.

This chain joins TRBV7-2 and TRBJ2-1; 7 nucleotides align to TRBD2. CDR1 and CDR2 from the germline V gene are SGHTA and FQGNSA. Unmatched junction bases numbered 9, after V lost 0 bases and J lost 7 bases. The CDR3 totals 16 residues. In nucleotides, the CDR3 is TGTGCCAGCAGCTTAGCTTCCAGCGGGGCTTATAATGAGCAGTTCTTC. Amino acid sequence: CASSLASSGAYNEQFF.

This chain uses TRBV11-2 with TRBJ2-5; D is unclear. CDR1 SGHAT and CDR2 FQNNGV come from the germline V gene. Trimming removed 2 bases from V and 2 bases from J, with 9 bases in between. CDR3 length: 14 residues. The CDR3 bases are TGTGCCAGCAGCTTACAGACCCTGCAAGAGACCCAGTACTTC. Translating gives CASSLQTLQETQYF.

This clonotype was found a few times. The rearrangement uses TRBV29-1 and TRBJ1-5; D is ambiguous. Germline V gives CDR1 SQVTM, CDR2 ANQGSEA. The CDR3 spans 13 residues. V was shortened by 4 bases and J by 5 bases, with 12 bases between the two germline ends. This chain's CDR3 is CSVGPGSDQPQHF. CDR3 nucleotide sequence: TGCAGCGTTGGTCCCGGTTCTGATCAGCCCCAGCATTTT.

The chain combines TRBV7-2 with TRBJ2-5, with D possibly called TRBD1 or TRBD2 (5 bases each). CDR1 SGHTA and CDR2 FQGNSA come from the germline V gene. The ends were cut back, 1 base at V and 2 bases at J, with 14 bases in the middle. The CDR3 is made up of 16 amino acids. Written as DNA, the CDR3 is TGTGCCAGCAGCTTAGTTGGGACGTTAAAGCAAGAGACCCAGTACTTC. This translates into CASSLVGTLKQETQYF.

The J gene is TRBJ2-1, the V gene TRBV11-1; no reliable D call. V lost 2 bases and J 0 bases, leaving 17 bases between the germline ends. Germline V gene sequence: CDR1 SGHAT, CDR2 FQDESV (reference sequence). The CDR3 loop spans 18 amino acids. In DNA, the CDR3 is TGTGCCAGCAGCTTAATTGCACCGCCCGTTGTCTCCTACAATGAGCAGTTCTTC. Translating gives CASSLIAPPVVSYNEQFF.

This clonotype has only a few counts. The V call is TRBV2, the J call TRBJ2-7; D is uncertain. This CDR3 is 11 amino acids long. CDR1 is SNHLY and CDR2 is FYNNEI in the germline V gene. V lost 7 bases and J lost 6, with 10 bases in between. The CDR3 sequence is CASTPSGEQYF. The CDR3 nucleotides read TGTGCCAGCACCCCCTCGGGCGAGCAGTACTTC.

This clonotype showed up just a few times. V usage is TRBV12-3 or TRBV12-4 and J usage is TRBJ2-4; no firm D call. V was pared by 2 bases and J by 1 base, with 6 bases between. This CDR3 region has 14 residues. The CDR3 protein is CASSLSGAKNIQYF. DNA of the CDR3: TGTGCCAGCAGTTTAAGTGGGGCCAAAAACATTCAGTACTTC.